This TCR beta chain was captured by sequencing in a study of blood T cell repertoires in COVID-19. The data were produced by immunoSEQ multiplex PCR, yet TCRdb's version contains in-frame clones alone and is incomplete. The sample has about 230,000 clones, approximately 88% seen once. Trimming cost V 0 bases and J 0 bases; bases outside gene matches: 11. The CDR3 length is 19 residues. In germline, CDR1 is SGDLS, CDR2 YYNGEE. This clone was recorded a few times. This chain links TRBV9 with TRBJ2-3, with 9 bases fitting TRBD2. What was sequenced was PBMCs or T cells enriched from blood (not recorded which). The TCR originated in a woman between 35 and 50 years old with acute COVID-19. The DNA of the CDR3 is TGTGCCAGCAGCGTAGCAGGCGGGAGGGCTCCCACTAGCACAGATACGCAGTATTTT. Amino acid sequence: CASSVAGGRAPTSTDTQYF.